These 8 T cell receptor beta chains share one sample of origin, sequenced in a study of control samples from healthy donors and cancer patients. The data were produced by immunoSEQ multiplex PCR, yet TCRdb's version contains in-frame clones alone and is incomplete. The repertoire holds just under 65,000 clones, with almost 85% as singletons. The sample comprised blood. All receptors derive from a man between 35 and 55 years old in good health.

The chain couples TRBV19 to TRBJ2-5, with TRBD2 matching 9 bases. V gave up 9 bases and J gave up 4 bases; unmatched junction bases: 9. Germline lookup yields CDR1 LNHDA and CDR2 SQIVND (reference sequence). CDR3 length equals 14 residues. The CDR3 loop is CASRQRGALETQYF. The CDR3 nucleotides read TGTGCCAGCCGACAGCGGGGGGCCTTAGAGACCCAGTACTTC.

The chain couples TRBV25-1 to TRBJ2-1; 7 positions match TRBD2. Germline values: CDR1 MGHDK, CDR2 SYGVNS. The CDR3 is 18 amino acids. The J segment lost 4 bases and the V segment lost 1 base, leaving 13 bases of the junction unmatched. CDR3 DNA: TGTGCCAGCAGTGAATTAACCACTAAGAGCGGGGTGTACAATGAGCAGTTCTTC. Protein product: CASSELTTKSGVYNEQFF. Full variable domain (outside the CDR3, taken from reference TRBV25-1 and TRBJ2-1): EADIYQTPRYLVIGTGKKITLECSQTMGHDKMYWYQQDPGMELHLIHYSYGVNSTEKGDLSSESTVSRIRTEHFPLTLESARPSHTSQYLCASSELTTKSGVYNEQFFGPGTRLTVL.

The rearrangement uses TRBV7-2 and TRBJ1-1; the match to TRBD1 covers 8 bases. This CDR3 comprises 15 residues. The ends lost 2 bases at V and 1 base at J; junction bases unmatched: 3. Germline-derived CDR1 and CDR2 are SGHTA and FQGNSA. DNA for the CDR3: TGTGCCAGCAGCTTACAGGGGGCAGGGAACACTGAAGCTTTCTTT. Translation: CASSLQGAGNTEAFF.

CDR3 in amino acids: CATRPVGSGRTDTQYF. CDR3 in DNA: TGTGCCACCAGGCCAGTGGGGAGCGGGAGAACAGATACGCAGTATTTT. This sequence joins TRBV15 and TRBJ2-3; the match to TRBD2 covers 8 bases. Germline loops: CDR1 LNHNV, CDR2 YYDKDF (reference sequence). The CDR3 contains 16 residues. J was trimmed by 3 bases and V by 6 bases; bases with no gene match: 11. Variable domain in full (rest from reference TRBV15 and TRBJ2-3): DAMVIQNPRYQVTQFGKPVTLSCSQTLNHNVMYWYQQKSSQAPKLLFHYYDKDFNNEADTPDNFQSRRPNTSFCFLDIRSPGLGDTAMYLCATRPVGSGRTDTQYFGPGTRLTVL.

By sample share, this clone is medium-sized. This rearrangement joins TRBV6-2 or TRBV6-3 to TRBJ2-1, with D perhaps matching TRBD2 (5 bases). Trimming pared 2 bases from V and 3 bases from J, leaving 5 bases between. This CDR3 spans 13 amino acids. The germline gives CDR1 MNHEY, CDR2 SVGEGT. CDR3 sequence reads: CASSYRDYNEQFF. CDR3 nucleotides: TGTGCCAGCAGTTACCGGGACTACAATGAGCAGTTCTTC.

The V and J genes are TRBV27 and TRBJ1-5; tentative D call: TRBD1 (5 bases). There are 18 residues in the CDR3. Germline values: CDR1 MNHEY, CDR2 SMNVEV (reference sequence). The ends were cut back, 2 bases at V and 0 bases at J, with 17 bases in the middle. DNA for the CDR3: TGTGCCAGCAGTTTAAGGGTCCAGTCAGGGCTTAGCAATCAGCCCCAGCATTTT. Its protein product is CASSLRVQSGLSNQPQHF.

V gene TRBV11-3 combines with J gene TRBJ2-5; D might be TRBD1 (6 bases). Trimming removed 5 bases from V and 4 bases from J, with 20 bases in between. In germline, CDR1 is SGHNT, CDR2 YENEEA. The CDR3 is made up of 16 amino acids. The CDR3 sequence: CASSPQGPLGAETQYF. CDR3 coding DNA: TGTGCCAGCAGCCCCCAGGGTCCTCTGGGGGCAGAGACCCAGTACTTC.

This rearrangement joins TRBV6-5 to TRBJ1-1; unclear D gene. Trimming pared 4 bases from V and 7 bases from J, leaving 10 bases between. This CDR3 contains 12 residues. The germline CDR1 and CDR2 sequences are MNHEY and SVGAGI. CDR3 bases: TGTGCCAGCAGTTCCCCGGGTCGTGAAGCTTTCTTT. This encodes CASSSPGREAFF.